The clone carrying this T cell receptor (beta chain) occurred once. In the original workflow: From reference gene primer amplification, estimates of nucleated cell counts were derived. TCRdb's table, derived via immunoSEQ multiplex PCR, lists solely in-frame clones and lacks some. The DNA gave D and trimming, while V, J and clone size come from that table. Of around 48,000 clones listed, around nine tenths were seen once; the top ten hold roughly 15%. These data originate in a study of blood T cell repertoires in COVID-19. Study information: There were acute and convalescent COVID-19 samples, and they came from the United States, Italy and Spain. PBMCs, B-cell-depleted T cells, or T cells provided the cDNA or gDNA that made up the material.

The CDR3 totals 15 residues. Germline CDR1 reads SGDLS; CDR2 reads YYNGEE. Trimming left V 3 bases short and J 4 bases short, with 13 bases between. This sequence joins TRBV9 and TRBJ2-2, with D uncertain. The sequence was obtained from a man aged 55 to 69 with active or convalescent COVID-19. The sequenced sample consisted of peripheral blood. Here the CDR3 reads CASSAPGLGTGELFF. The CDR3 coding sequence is TGTGCCAGCAGCGCTCCAGGTTTGGGCACCGGGGAGCTGTTTTTT.